This is a list of T cell receptor beta chains from one sample in a study of T cell changes during pregnancy in multiple sclerosis. This table comes from immunoSEQ multiplex PCR, and its TCRdb copy is limited to in-frame clones, with some not included. The sample contains some 44,000 clones, about 93% of which appear only once. Sequenced here: CD4+ T cells from peripheral blood mononuclear cells, sampled before pregnancy. Receptor source: a female donor with multiple sclerosis, enrolled in a pregnancy study. Both conserved end residues are part of each CDR3. Fields, in order: V gene, D gene, J gene, clone size, CDR3 DNA, CDR3 protein. The D gene is left open where the match is weak. The size entry is marked missing in some rows and otherwise reads once, few, many or a size class.

V: TRBV6-6; D: TRBD1; J: TRBJ1-1; size: NA; DNA: TGTGCCAGTCGTTACCGGGACAGGGTTGCTGAAGCTTTCTTT; CDR3: CASRYRDRVAEAFF
V: TRBV28; D: TRBD1; J: TRBJ1-3; size: NA; DNA: TGTGCCAGCAACCGAATAGGGACAGGGGGCGCTGGAAACACCATATATTTT; CDR3: CASNRIGTGGAGNTIYF
V: TRBV19; D: TRBD1; J: TRBJ2-1; size: NA; DNA: TGTGCCAGTAGTCGTCCCGGGACAGGAAACAATGAGCAGTTCTTC; CDR3: CASSRPGTGNNEQFF
V: TRBV4-1; D: NA; J: TRBJ2-1; size: NA; DNA: TGCGCCAGCAGCCAACAGGACTGGGAGCAGTTCTTC; CDR3: CASSQQDWEQFF
V: TRBV7-2; D: TRBD1; J: TRBJ1-3; size: NA; DNA: TGTGCCAGCAGTTTCAGGGGGCTTCCTGGAAACACCATATATTTT; CDR3: CASSFRGLPGNTIYF
V: TRBV7-9; D: NA; J: TRBJ2-3; size: once; DNA: TGTGCCAGCAGCCTGGAGGATACGCAGTATTTT; CDR3: CASSLEDTQYF
V: TRBV7-2; D: TRBD2; J: TRBJ2-7; size: NA; DNA: TGTGCCAGCAGTAAAAAATTGACTAGCGGCTCCTACGAGCAGTACTTC; CDR3: CASSKKLTSGSYEQYF
V: TRBV27; D: NA; J: TRBJ1-4; size: NA; DNA: TGTGCCAGCAGTGCAACAGGGAATAGGGAAAAACTGTTTTTT; CDR3: CASSATGNREKLFF
V: TRBV7-2; D: TRBD1; J: TRBJ1-2; size: NA; DNA: TGTGCCAGCAGCTTACCCCGGACAGGGCCTGAGGAGTATGGCTACACCTTC; CDR3: CASSLPRTGPEEYGYTF
V: TRBV10-1; D: TRBD1; J: TRBJ2-6; size: NA; DNA: TGCGCCAGCAGTGAGCGCCATCGACAGGGGGCGGGTGGGGCCAACGTCCTGACTTTC; CDR3: CASSERHRQGAGGANVLTF
V: TRBV11-2; D: TRBD1; J: TRBJ2-5; size: NA; DNA: TGTGCCAGCAGCTTCTCTCGACAGGGGCTCAAGGAGACCCAGTACTTC; CDR3: CASSFSRQGLKETQYF
V: TRBV9; D: TRBD1; J: TRBJ1-2; size: NA; DNA: TGTGCCAGCAGCGCCCCCGACAGGGGAGAGATCTATGGCTACACCTTC; CDR3: CASSAPDRGEIYGYTF
V: TRBV10-3; D: NA; J: TRBJ1-5; size: once; DNA: TGTGCCATCAGTGATAGGGCAGGGCAGCCCCAGCATTTT; CDR3: CAISDRAGQPQHF
V: TRBV7-3; D: TRBD1; J: TRBJ2-6; size: NA; DNA: TGTGCCAGCAGCCTGACAGGGACGCCTGGGGCCAACGTCCTGACTTTC; CDR3: CASSLTGTPGANVLTF
V: TRBV5-1; D: TRBD1; J: TRBJ1-2; size: NA; DNA: TGCGCCAGCAGCTATGGACAGGGGATGGGGGTCTATGGCTACACCTTC; CDR3: CASSYGQGMGVYGYTF
V: TRBV19; D: NA; J: TRBJ1-2; size: once; DNA: TGTGCCAGCAAGGCGGGGCCTAACTATGGCTACACCTTC; CDR3: CASKAGPNYGYTF
V: TRBV5-1; D: NA; J: TRBJ2-5; size: few; DNA: TGCGCCAGCAGCCCCTCGGGAAATCGAAAAGAGACCCAGTACTTC; CDR3: CASSPSGNRKETQYF
V: TRBV5-1; D: TRBD2; J: TRBJ2-2; size: NA; DNA: TGCGCCAGCGGGAGGACTAGCGGCGAGAACACCGGGGAGCTGTTTTTT; CDR3: CASGRTSGENTGELFF
V: TRBV5-1; D: TRBD1; J: TRBJ1-4; size: NA; DNA: TGCGCCAGCAGCTTGCGTCCCGGGACAGCCTATCGTGAAAAACTGTTTTTT; CDR3: CASSLRPGTAYREKLFF
V: TRBV7-2; D: NA; J: TRBJ2-1; size: NA; DNA: TGTGCCAGCAGCCGATCTAGCGATTCCTACAATGAGCAGTTCTTC; CDR3: CASSRSSDSYNEQFF
V: TRBV5-1; D: TRBD2; J: TRBJ2-7; size: NA; DNA: TGCGCCAGCAGCTTGGGACTAGCGGGAGGGCCAAGTAGTCTCGAGCAGTACTTC; CDR3: CASSLGLAGGPSSLEQYF
V: TRBV28; D: NA; J: TRBJ1-1; size: few; DNA: TGTGCCAGCACCCCTGGGGGCGAAGCTTTCTTT; CDR3: CASTPGGEAFF
V: TRBV7-3; D: TRBD1; J: TRBJ2-7; size: NA; DNA: TGTGCCAGCAGCCCCAGCGGACAGGGCTCCTACGAGCAGTACTTC; CDR3: CASSPSGQGSYEQYF
V: TRBV30; D: NA; J: TRBJ1-1; size: few; DNA: TGTGCCTGGAGTCTCGGACATCTGGGGCTCCCGACTGAAGCTTTCTTT; CDR3: CAWSLGHLGLPTEAFF
V: TRBV7-9; D: TRBD1; J: TRBJ1-3; size: NA; DNA: TGTGCCAGCAGTCTGGGACAGTCATCCGACTCTGGAAACACCATATATTTT; CDR3: CASSLGQSSDSGNTIYF
V: TRBV9; D: NA; J: TRBJ2-7; size: few; DNA: TGTGCCAGCAGCGTAGGCCCTAGCCCCTACGAGCAGTACTTC; CDR3: CASSVGPSPYEQYF
V: TRBV2; D: NA; J: TRBJ2-3; size: NA; DNA: TGTGCCAGCACCGGGACACTCACGCAGTATTTT; CDR3: CASTGTLTQYF
V: TRBV5-1; D: NA; J: TRBJ2-7; size: NA; DNA: TGCGCCAGCAGCTTGGAGGGCCAGGGATGGGACGAGCAGTACTTC; CDR3: CASSLEGQGWDEQYF
V: TRBV14; D: NA; J: TRBJ2-6; size: NA; DNA: TGTGCCAGCAGCCAGGAGGGTGGCCCGTCTGGGGCCAACGTCCTGACTTTC; CDR3: CASSQEGGPSGANVLTF
V: TRBV15; D: TRBD2; J: TRBJ2-7; size: few; DNA: TGTGCCACCAGGGCTAGCGGGAGGGACGAGCAGTACTTC; CDR3: CATRASGRDEQYF
V: TRBV2; D: NA; J: TRBJ2-7; size: NA; DNA: TGTGCCAGCAGCCCCGCCTACGAGCAGTACTTC; CDR3: CASSPAYEQYF
V: TRBV5-1; D: NA; J: TRBJ2-7; size: NA; DNA: TGCGCCAGCAGCTTCGGCGGGGCGGTGGCCTACGAGCAGTACTTC; CDR3: CASSFGGAVAYEQYF
V: TRBV6-1; D: NA; J: TRBJ1-2; size: NA; DNA: TGTGCCAGCAGCGTACAGGGCGGGAGGAGCTATGGCTACACCTTC; CDR3: CASSVQGGRSYGYTF
V: TRBV18; D: NA; J: TRBJ2-6; size: NA; DNA: TGTGCCAGCTCACTATCGTCCCCGGGATCTATTTCTGGGGCCAACGTCCTGACTTTC; CDR3: CASSLSSPGSISGANVLTF
V: TRBV2; D: NA; J: TRBJ2-5; size: NA; DNA: TGTGCCAGCAACGAACGGGAGAAAGAGACCCAGTACTTC; CDR3: CASNEREKETQYF
V: TRBV9; D: TRBD2; J: TRBJ2-5; size: NA; DNA: TGTGCCAGCAGCGTAGCTGCAGGGAGGGGAGAGACCCAGTACTTC; CDR3: CASSVAAGRGETQYF
V: TRBV2; D: TRBD1; J: TRBJ2-2; size: once; DNA: TGTGCCAGCAGTAACAGGGGACCGAACACCGGGGAGCTGTTTTTT; CDR3: CASSNRGPNTGELFF
V: TRBV28; D: NA; J: TRBJ2-3; size: once; DNA: TGTGCCAGCAGTTCCACGGGACTCGGCGGGACAGATACGCAGTATTTT; CDR3: CASSSTGLGGTDTQYF
V: TRBV9; D: NA; J: TRBJ2-7; size: NA; DNA: TGTGCCAGCAGCGTAGCCCCCGGGACAACCTACGAGCAGTACTTC; CDR3: CASSVAPGTTYEQYF
V: TRBV29-1; D: NA; J: TRBJ1-5; size: NA; DNA: TGCAGCGTTGGAGCTAGCAATCAGCCCCAGCATTTT; CDR3: CSVGASNQPQHF
V: TRBV4-3; D: NA; J: TRBJ2-1; size: NA; DNA: TGCGCCAGCAGCCAAGAACCACTAGCCCCAAATGAGCAGTTCTTC; CDR3: CASSQEPLAPNEQFF
V: TRBV4-3; D: TRBD2; J: TRBJ2-7; size: NA; DNA: TGCGCCAGCAGCCTCAGAGCGGGGGGCGACTACGAGCAGTACTTC; CDR3: CASSLRAGGDYEQYF
V: TRBV19; D: NA; J: TRBJ1-4; size: NA; DNA: TGTGCCAGTAGTCCGACAGACCTTAATGAAAAACTGTTTTTT; CDR3: CASSPTDLNEKLFF
V: TRBV19; D: NA; J: TRBJ2-5; size: NA; DNA: TGTGCCAGTAGTGCGCGGGTGTCGGCGGAGACCCAGTACTTC; CDR3: CASSARVSAETQYF
V: TRBV5-1; D: NA; J: TRBJ1-4; size: NA; DNA: TGCGCCAGCAGCCAACGGCTGGGGCAGGATGAAAAACTGTTTTTT; CDR3: CASSQRLGQDEKLFF